This T cell receptor (beta chain) is drawn from a study of T cell responses to AZD1222 COVID-19 vaccine. Overall study results and limits: Clonal diversity was possibly underestimated, and the donors were mostly white British, with more females. At baseline, seropositivity was found in only six AZD1222 recipients.

V was clipped by 6 bases and J by 3 bases, with 18 bases between them. Germline-derived CDR1 and CDR2 are SQVTM and ANQGSEA. CDR3 length equals 15 residues. Comment on this clone: Its antigen is unknown.

TCRdb keeps only in-frame clones here, not all; method: immunoSEQ multiplex PCR. The data show tens of thousands of clones, about 83% seen once. The origin of this receptor is an adult who received the AZD1222 COVID-19 vaccine. Material: peripheral blood, obtained 28 days after the second AZD1222 dose. The chain carries TRBV29-1 and TRBJ2-1; D possibly uses TRBD1 or TRBD2 (6 bases each). The CDR3 loop is CSVRGGSSIYNEQFF. The DNA for the CDR3 is TGCAGCGTGAGAGGGGGGTCTAGCATCTACAATGAGCAGTTCTTC.